Following are 32 T cell receptor beta chains from one sample sequenced in a study of beta chain features in type 1 diabetes. Notes on the study in general: Type 1 diabetes patients had TCRB CDR3s that were shorter (moderately but significantly so) in all four CD4+ subsets.

Their antigen targets remain unknown. Every isolated RNA sample was fully reverse transcribed, so sequencing captured expressed TCRB transcripts. Measured with immunoSEQ multiplex PCR; TCRdb has only the in-frame clones, and not every one. This sample has 600,000 or so clones; about 14% occur once, and the top ten carry roughly 0.04%. What was sequenced was naive CD4+ T cells from blood. The receptor set was obtained from a man in his late teens or twenties with type 1 diabetes.

This clone was seen a few times. The sample carries other DNA sequences with the same CDR3. J is TRBJ2-5 and V is TRBV9; tentatively, D is TRBD1 or TRBD2 (6 bases each). The V and J ends lost 0 bases and 5 bases respectively, with 11 bases between them. Germline values: CDR1 SGDLS, CDR2 YYNGEE. The CDR3 totals 14 residues. The CDR3 DNA sequence: TGTGCCAGCAGCGTAGGGGGGGCCGAGGAGACCCAGTACTTC. Amino acids: CASSVGGAEETQYF. The full variable domain, in which reference TRBV9 and TRBJ2-5 provide the parts outside the CDR3, is DSGVTQTPKHLITATGQRVTLRCSPRSGDLSVYWYQQSLDQGLQFLIQYYNGEERAKGNILERFSAQQFPDLHSELNLSSLELGDSALYFCASSVGGAEETQYFGPGTRLLVL.

This clone was observed a single time. V gene TRBV5-6 combines with J gene TRBJ2-3; D gene ambiguous. Germline lookup yields CDR1 SGHDT and CDR2 YYEEEE. The CDR3 is made up of 12 amino acids. V was trimmed by 2 bases and J by 11 bases, leaving 12 bases between them. The DNA for the CDR3 is TGTGCCAGCAGCTTAAATGAGGTATGGCAGTATTTT. This gives the protein CASSLNEVWQYF.

This clone was detected a few times. CDR3 loop: CATLPGQGTETQYF. The CDR3 DNA follows: TGTGCCACCCTCCCGGGACAGGGGACGGAGACCCAGTACTTC. V usage is TRBV10-3 and J usage is TRBJ2-5, with TRBD1 matching 10 bases. In germline, CDR1 is ENHRY, CDR2 SYGVKD. With 10 bases clipped from V and 5 bases from J, the junction kept 10 bases outside the gene matches. This CDR3 is 14 amino acids long.

This clone was picked up a small number of times. V is TRBV29-1 and J is TRBJ1-2; TRBD1 aligns across 9 bases. Germline V lookup: CDR1 SQVTM, CDR2 ANQGSEA. The J segment lost 0 bases and the V segment lost 7 bases, leaving 9 bases of the junction unmatched. The CDR3 length is 15 residues. The CDR3 is CSAGTGSNPNYGYTF. CDR3 nucleotide sequence: TGCAGCGCCGGGACAGGGAGTAATCCTAACTATGGCTACACCTTC.

The genes are TRBV13 and TRBJ2-5, with D unclear. The CDR3 runs to 16 residues. From germline, CDR1 is PRHDT and CDR2 FYEKMQ (reference sequence). The germline V and J ends were trimmed by 0 bases and 1 base, with 12 bases remaining between them. CDR3 in DNA: TGTGCCAGCAGCTTAGGCCGAAGTGGTCTCCAAGAGACCCAGTACTTC. Translating it yields CASSLGRSGLQETQYF.

The rearrangement uses TRBV6-5 and TRBJ2-7, with 8 positions matching TRBD1. Looked up from germline, CDR1 is MNHEY and CDR2 is SVGAGI. V lost 5 bases, J lost 0 bases, and 6 bases stayed unmatched. The CDR3 is 15 residues long. The CDR3 reads CASSNRQGSSYEQYF. The CDR3 nucleotides read TGTGCCAGCAGTAACCGACAGGGGAGCTCCTACGAGCAGTACTTC.

Regarding this clone: Different DNA sequences within this sample yield the same CDR3. The CDR3 DNA sequence: TGTGCCAGCAGCGTGACAGGGACGGGCTACACCTTC. This sequence encodes CASSVTGTGYTF. This chain joins TRBV7-9 and TRBJ1-2; 7 bases map to TRBD1. Germline V gene lookup returns CDR1 SEHNR and CDR2 FQNEAQ (reference sequence). The CDR3 is made up of 12 amino acids. The ends lost 5 bases at V and 8 bases at J; junction bases unmatched: 5. The complete variable domain, with remaining parts taken from reference TRBV7-9 and TRBJ1-2, reads DTGVSQNPRHKITKRGQNVTFRCDPISEHNRLYWYRQTLGQGPEFLTYFQNEAQLEKSRLLSDRFSAERPKGSFSTLEIQRTEQGDSAMYLCASSVTGTGYTFGSGTRLTVV.

This clone has a handful of counts. The genes are TRBV18 and TRBJ2-1; no clear D gene. The CDR3 runs 15 residues. Between the trimmed V and J ends, which lost 3 bases and 3 bases, there was a span of 12 bases. The germline CDR1 and CDR2 sequences are KGHSH and LQKENI. CDR3 loop: CASSPIGGDYNEQFF. The CDR3 DNA is TGTGCCAGCTCACCGATTGGCGGAGACTACAATGAGCAGTTCTTC.

V usage is TRBV2 and J usage is TRBJ1-1, with D possibly matching TRBD1 (6 bases). The CDR3 runs 13 residues. Germline V lookup: CDR1 SNHLY, CDR2 FYNNEI. Trimming stripped 11 bases from V and 1 base from J, with 14 bases between. CDR3 in DNA: TGTGCCGGCTCCGGGACACCGAACACTGAAGCTTTCTTT. It encodes CAGSGTPNTEAFF.

The rearrangement uses TRBV19 and TRBJ2-4; no clear D gene. The germline V gene has CDR1 LNHDA and CDR2 SQIVND (reference sequence). The CDR3 loop spans 14 amino acids. V was clipped by 7 bases and J by 2 bases, with 12 bases between them. CDR3 in amino acids: CASKDHVTKNIQYF. The DNA of the CDR3 is TGTGCCAGTAAGGACCACGTCACCAAAAACATTCAGTACTTC.

The chain is built from TRBV7-2 and TRBJ2-7, with 13 bases aligning to TRBD2. The germline V gene encodes CDR1 SGHTA and CDR2 FQGNSA. The CDR3 is 15 amino acids. Trimming took 3 bases from V and 2 from J; bases not matched to a gene: 1. The CDR3 DNA reads as TGTGCCAGCAGCTTCGGGACTAGCGGGGCCTACGAGCAGTACTTC. It codes for CASSFGTSGAYEQYF.

This chain joins TRBV25-1 and TRBJ2-7; 9 nucleotides line up with TRBD1. With V trimmed by 3 bases and J by 6 bases, 6 bases remained unmatched. Germline V gene sequence: CDR1 MGHDK, CDR2 SYGVNS. The length of the CDR3 is 14 residues. The CDR3 protein is CASSETGGAGEQYF. Written as DNA, the CDR3 is TGTGCCAGCAGTGAGACAGGGGGGGCAGGCGAGCAGTACTTC.

In its sample, this clone was seen a few times. The chain employs TRBV5-1 and TRBJ2-3, with 7 bases identical to TRBD2. Per germline, CDR1 SGHRS and CDR2 YFSETQ. The ends lost 4 bases at V and 2 bases at J; junction bases unmatched: 4. This CDR3 comprises 14 residues. CDR3 nucleotides: TGCGCCAGCAGCCCGGGACTAAACACAGATACGCAGTATTTT. It yields the protein CASSPGLNTDTQYF.

The V and J genes are TRBV14 and TRBJ2-7, with D hard to call. Trimming took 1 base from V and 6 from J, leaving 10 bases between them. This CDR3 spans 13 amino acids. Germline-derived CDR1 and CDR2 are SGHDN and FVKESK. CDR3 sequence (DNA): TGTGCCAGCAGCCAAGTCGGCAGTTCCGAGCAGTACTTC. Residues: CASSQVGSSEQYF.

In its sample, this clone was seen a few times. The chain has TRBV15 and TRBJ2-1; D assignment may be TRBD1 or TRBD2 (5 bases each). The CDR3 spans 16 residues. Germline values: CDR1 LNHNV, CDR2 YYDKDF (reference sequence). Trimming left V 1 base short and J 0 bases short, with 10 bases between. The CDR3 is CATSRAPGSSYNEQFF. The DNA of the CDR3 is TGTGCCACCAGCAGAGCCCCAGGGAGCTCCTACAATGAGCAGTTCTTC.

The chain employs TRBV30 and TRBJ2-7, with a tentative D call TRBD1 (6 bases). CDR3 length: 18 amino acids. Trimming pared 3 bases from V and 0 bases from J, leaving 24 bases between. The germline V gene has CDR1 GTSNPN and CDR2 SVGIG (reference sequence). CDR3 protein: CAWRDSLIISASSYEQYF. CDR3 DNA: TGTGCCTGGAGGGACAGCTTGATTATCTCCGCGAGCTCCTACGAGCAGTACTTC.

There are a few counts of this clone. The chain recombines TRBV7-9 with TRBJ1-4; TRBD1 might be the D (5 bases). V was pared by 5 bases and J by 11 bases, with 9 bases between. This CDR3 spans 11 amino acids. Germline-derived CDR1 and CDR2 are SEHNR and FQNEAQ (reference sequence). The chain's CDR3 is CASSLGTKLFF. CDR3 DNA sequence: TGTGCCAGCAGCCTTGGGACCAAACTGTTTTTT.

The sample holds a few counts of this clone. The chain has TRBV28 and TRBJ1-1; D not resolved. Germline-derived CDR1 and CDR2 are MDHEN and SYDVKM. The CDR3 covers 12 residues. V lost 3 bases to trimming and J lost 1 base, with 3 bases between them. CDR3 region: CASSFSNTEAFF. CDR3 DNA: TGTGCCAGCAGTTTTTCGAACACTGAAGCTTTCTTT.

The chain combines TRBV6-1 with TRBJ2-2; D unclear. V lost 8 bases to trimming and J lost 3 bases, with 7 bases between them. This CDR3 is 12 amino acids long. Germline CDR1 and CDR2: MNHNS and SASEGT. CDR3 protein: CASHEYTGELFF. The CDR3 DNA reads as TGTGCCAGCCACGAATACACCGGGGAGCTGTTTTTT.

This chain uses TRBV30 with TRBJ1-4; maybe TRBD1 (6 bases). Trimming took 3 bases from V and 7 from J, leaving 15 bases between them. The CDR3 totals 14 residues. The V gene's germline CDR1 is GTSNPN and CDR2 SVGIG (reference sequence). The chain's CDR3 is CAWRITGRREKLFF. The CDR3 region has the DNA TGTGCCTGGAGGATCACAGGGCGGCGTGAAAAACTGTTTTTT.

J is TRBJ2-2 and V is TRBV10-3; TRBD2 aligns across 9 bases. The CDR3 has 17 amino acids. V lost 4 bases to trimming and J lost 6 bases; unmatched junction nucleotides: 12. Germline V gives CDR1 ENHRY, CDR2 SYGVKD. This CDR3 is CAISVPTSGRTSGELFF. The CDR3 coding sequence is TGTGCCATCAGTGTACCCACGAGCGGGAGGACCTCCGGGGAGCTGTTTTTT.

V gene TRBV13 combines with J gene TRBJ2-4; unclear D gene. The V end lost 0 bases, the J end lost 8 bases, and 14 bases lay between the germline ends. The CDR3 has 15 residues. Per the germline V gene, CDR1 is PRHDT and CDR2 is FYEKMQ (reference sequence). The CDR3 spells CASSLGGGLGDIQYF. The CDR3, as DNA: TGTGCCAGCAGCTTAGGCGGCGGATTGGGTGACATTCAGTACTTC.

V is TRBV30 and J is TRBJ1-1; D is unresolved. This CDR3 spans 15 amino acids. The V and J ends lost 8 bases and 1 base respectively, with 20 bases between them. Germline values: CDR1 GTSNPN, CDR2 SVGIG (reference sequence). This chain's CDR3 is CALDPAPSQNTEAFF. CDR3 nucleotide sequence: TGTGCCCTCGATCCTGCCCCAAGTCAGAACACTGAAGCTTTCTTT.

This clone has only a few counts. Other nucleotide sequences in the sample specify the same CDR3. The chain employs TRBV5-1 and TRBJ1-1, with no clear D. CDR1 SGHRS and CDR2 YFSETQ come from the germline V gene. The CDR3 is 12 residues long. Trimming cost V 1 base and J 8 bases, with 9 bases left between them. The CDR3 DNA reads as TGCGCCAGCAGCTTGCCCAGCCCAGAAGCTTTCTTT. It translates to CASSLPSPEAFF.

This clone occurred a few times. The rearrangement joins TRBV29-1 to TRBJ2-7; 9 bases are a match to TRBD1. The CDR3 loop spans 17 amino acids. Germline CDR1 reads SQVTM; CDR2 reads ANQGSEA. The junction had 17 bases not matched to a gene; V was cut back by 1 base and J by 7 bases. CDR3 sequence (DNA): TGCAGCGTTGAAGTCCCCCGGACGACAGGGGGGATTTTGGAGCAGTACTTC. As protein: CSVEVPRTTGGILEQYF.

This clone has only a few counts. The chain uses TRBV29-1 and TRBJ2-1; 13 nucleotides align to TRBD2. CDR3 length: 15 residues. Germline lookup yields CDR1 SQVTM and CDR2 ANQGSEA. V lost 8 bases, J lost 8 bases, and 12 bases stayed unmatched. The CDR3 reads CSIRPTSGRAYEQFF. CDR3 nucleotide sequence: TGCAGCATCCGACCAACTAGCGGGAGGGCCTATGAGCAGTTCTTC.

The table lists this clone with a few counts. The rearrangement links TRBV15 to TRBJ1-2; D is uncertain. V lost 5 bases and J lost 8, with 21 bases in between. The CDR3 sequence is 15 residues long. The germline gives CDR1 LNHNV, CDR2 YYDKDF (reference sequence). CDR3 DNA sequence: TGTGCCACCAGCGCCCACGCACCGACAATGAGCGGCTACACCTTC. This sequence encodes CATSAHAPTMSGYTF.

This clone was seen a handful of times. The rearrangement uses TRBV9 and TRBJ1-1; D might be TRBD1 (6 bases). V was clipped by 3 bases and J by 6 bases, with 15 bases between them. CDR1 is SGDLS and CDR2 is YYNGEE in the germline V gene. The CDR3 totals 14 residues. In DNA, the CDR3 is TGTGCCAGCAGCGCCTCAGGGGTTTATGCTGAAGCTTTCTTT. This encodes CASSASGVYAEAFF.

This clone has more than one count but fewer than ten. The chain is built from TRBV7-2 and TRBJ1-2, with D possibly TRBD1 on 5 matching bases. Trimming stripped 5 bases from V and 6 bases from J, with 19 bases between. The CDR3 spans 15 residues. In germline, CDR1 is SGHTA, CDR2 FQGNSA. CDR3 sequence: CASSHPSQGSNGYTF. Here the CDR3 DNA reads TGTGCCAGCAGCCATCCTTCCCAGGGTAGTAATGGCTACACCTTC. The full variable domain, rest sourced from reference TRBV7-2 and TRBJ1-2, is GAGVSQSPSNKVTEKGKDVELRCDPISGHTALYWYRQSLGQGLEFLIYFQGNSAPDKSGLPSDRFSAERTGGSVSTLTIQRTQQEDSAVYLCASSHPSQGSNGYTFGSGTRLTVV.

The chain has TRBV5-8 and TRBJ2-3, with TRBD2 as a possible D gene (6 bases). Trimming cost V 3 bases and J 2 bases, with 10 bases left between them. Looked up from germline, CDR1 is SGHTS and CDR2 is YDEGEE. This CDR3 spans 14 amino acids. The CDR3 loop reads CASSSGTPTDTQYF. Written as DNA, the CDR3 is TGTGCCAGCAGCTCTGGGACTCCCACAGATACGCAGTATTTT. Together with reference TRBV5-8 and TRBJ2-3, the CDR3 gives the full variable domain: EAGVTQSPTHLIKTRGQQATLRCSPISGHTSVYWYQQALGLGLQFLLWYDEGEERNRGNFPPRFSGRQFPNYSSELNVNALELEDSALYLCASSSGTPTDTQYFGPGTRLTVL.

This chain connects TRBV4-2 to TRBJ2-7; D is ambiguous. The CDR3 totals 17 residues. V lost 0 bases and J lost 3, with 18 bases in between. CDR1 and CDR2 from the germline V gene are LGHNA and YNFKEQ. Here the CDR3 DNA reads TGTGCCAGCAGCCAAGATAAAAACGCCCCGCCGGACTACGAGCAGTACTTC. It is translated as CASSQDKNAPPDYEQYF.

The sample holds a few counts of this clone. The V gene is TRBV29-1, the J gene TRBJ1-5; D is perhaps TRBD1 (6 bases). V lost 1 base and J lost 2, with 15 bases in between. Germline V gives CDR1 SQVTM, CDR2 ANQGSEA. This CDR3 region has 16 residues. CDR3 sequence (DNA): TGCAGCGTTGAAGGGCAGGGGCCGGCGGGCAATCAGCCCCAGCATTTT. Translated, it gives CSVEGQGPAGNQPQHF.